The present T cell receptor beta chain was sequenced within a study of T cells in Graves' hyperthyroidism and ophthalmopathy. A few counts support this clonotype. The study included ophthalmopathy patients with Clinical Activity Score at least 3, NOSPECS grade at least 4 and duration under 3 months. Criteria for exclusion of patients were uncontrolled infection, other autoimmune disease, pregnancy or lactation. Amplification of TCR beta CDR3 regions used RNA as the template. HTBI primers drove first-round RT-PCR of the TCR CDR3. TCRdb reprocessed the multiplex PCR reads with MiXCR, giving one entry per CDR3 protein. The data show about 600,000 distinct CDR3 sequences, 16% seen once. From germline, CDR1 is SNHLY and CDR2 FYNNEI. The CDR3 contains 15 residues. Trimming took off 7 bases at V and 0 bases at J, with 12 bases between the two ends.

The genes are TRBV2 and TRBJ1-4; D is unresolved. This sequence was found in a woman aged 40-49 years with Graves' ophthalmopathy. Specimen: blood. This chain's CDR3 is CASTLGGTTNEKLFF. CDR3 in DNA: TGTGCCAGCACCCTGGGAGGTACAACTAATGAAAAACTGTTTTTT.